The entry below describes one TCR beta chain. The data were obtained in a study of blood T cell repertoires in COVID-19. Study details: COVID-19 samples from acute and convalescent phases originated in the United States, Italy and Spain. PBMCs, B-cell-depleted T cells, or T cells were the source of the cDNA or gDNA that made up the material.

Germline-derived CDR1 and CDR2 are MNHEY and SVGEGT. This CDR3 is 15 amino acids long. V lost 2 bases and J lost 7; bases outside the gene matches: 5. Original processing methods: For nucleated cells, counts were estimated from reference gene primer amplification. Using immunoSEQ multiplex PCR, the repertoire was profiled, and TCRdb retains in-frame clones only, with some absent. Clone size and the V and J calls come from that table; the DNA yielded D and trimming. Among more than 60,000 clones listed, 65% to 90% were seen once. This chain uses TRBV6-2 or TRBV6-3 with TRBJ1-2; 12 bases line up with TRBD1. Material: peripheral blood. The TCR sequence derives from a human donor in a cohort sampled during active COVID-19. CDR3 coding DNA: TGTGCCAGCAGTTACCCGGGACAGGGGGCCGGTGGCTACACCTTC. The encoded protein is CASSYPGQGAGGYTF.